This T cell receptor (beta chain) was captured by sequencing in a study of blood T cell repertoires in COVID-19. Study-wide background: PBMCs, B-cell-depleted T cells, or T cells provided the cDNA or gDNA that made up the material.

As originally analysed: Estimation of nucleated cell counts relied on the amplification of reference gene primers. Profiled with immunoSEQ multiplex PCR; TCRdb holds only in-frame clones, not every one. That table supplies the V and J calls and clone size; D and trimming were determined from the DNA. The table includes 120,000 or so clones, over 60% detected once. V was cut by 1 base and J by 2 bases, with 13 bases left in between. The CDR3 runs to 15 residues. The sample consisted of peripheral blood. This sequence originates from a human donor in a cohort sampled during active COVID-19. This sequence joins TRBV5-3 and TRBJ2-7, with D tentatively TRBD2 (6 bases). TRBV5-3 is an ORF for which the function is uncertain. In nucleotides, the CDR3 is TGTGCCAGAAGCTTGTACGCGGGGTTCCCCTACGAGCAGTACTTC. Translating it yields CARSLYAGFPYEQYF.